Listed below are T cell receptor beta chains from one sample, sequenced in a study of blood T cell repertoires in COVID-19. The data were produced by immunoSEQ multiplex PCR, yet TCRdb's version contains in-frame clones alone and is incomplete. The repertoire holds over 100,000 clones, with 65% to 90% as singletons. Sequencing was performed on peripheral blood. These receptors all come from a man older than 75 with acute or convalescent COVID-19. CDR3s include the opening cysteine and the closing phenylalanine or tryptophan. A D gene is named only where the DNA matches it firmly. Clone size is given for some rows only: seen once, a few or many times, or a class if the clone is expanded.

>.|.|TRBV18|TRBJ2-4
CASSPAGSGENIQYF
TGTGCCAGCTCACCGGCCGGGTCAGGGGAAAACATTCAGTACTTC
>TRBD1|.|TRBV15|TRBJ1-2
CATSAISDRGLGYTF
TGTGCCACCAGCGCAATCTCGGACAGGGGGCTTGGCTACACCTTC
>.|.|TRBV6-5|TRBJ2-3
CASSYSDTHTDTQYF
TGTGCCAGCAGTTACTCGGACACCCACACAGATACGCAGTATTTT
>TRBD2|.|TRBV5-8|TRBJ2-4
CASSRREGGNIQYF
TGTGCCAGCAGTCGGAGGGAGGGAGGAAACATTCAGTACTTC
>.|.|TRBV23-1|TRBJ2-5
CASSLCRDTAYQETQYF
TGCGCCAGCAGCCTTTGCCGGGACACGGCGTACCAAGAGACCCAGTACTTC
>.|once|TRBV29-1|TRBJ1-5
CSVSQGGQPQHF
TGCAGCGTTAGCCAAGGGGGTCAGCCCCAGCATTTT
>TRBD1|.|TRBV6-5|TRBJ1-5
CAIGQGGNQPQHF
TGTGCCATAGGACAGGGCGGGAATCAGCCCCAGCATTTT
>TRBD1|.|TRBV5-6|TRBJ1-3
CASSKSGQILSGNTIYF
TGTGCCAGCAGCAAATCGGGACAGATCCTCTCTGGAAACACCATATATTTT
>.|few|TRBV2|TRBJ1-1
CASSLDQGWTEAFF
TGTGCCAGCAGCTTGGACCAGGGATGGACTGAAGCTTTCTTT
>.|.|TRBV5-1|TRBJ2-5
CASSRDLRVETQYF
TGCGCCAGCAGCAGGGACTTACGGGTGGAGACCCAGTACTTC
>.|.|TRBV6-6|TRBJ1-2
CASSTASTSYGYTF
TGTGCCAGCAGTACCGCGAGCACTAGCTATGGCTACACCTTC
>.|.|TRBV6-5|TRBJ2-3
CASRVGGLGTDTQYF
TGTGCCAGCAGGGTTGGGGGGTTGGGCACAGATACGCAGTATTTT
>.|few|TRBV4-1|TRBJ2-2
CASSLKWRETTGELFF
TGCGCCAGCAGCCTTAAGTGGAGGGAGACCACCGGGGAGCTGTTTTTT
>TRBD2|.|TRBV5-6|TRBJ2-3
CASFPWGAQRETDTQYF
TGTGCCAGCTTCCCCTGGGGTGCGCAGCGGGAAACAGATACGCAGTATTTT
>.|.|TRBV7-9|TRBJ1-2
CASSLGAVDYGYTF
TGTGCCAGCAGCTTAGGCGCGGTAGACTATGGCTACACCTTC
>TRBD1|.|TRBV6-2/TRBV6-3|TRBJ1-1
CASSYPLGQGGMNTEAFF
TGTGCCAGCAGTTACCCCCTCGGACAGGGAGGTATGAACACTGAAGCTTTCTTT
>.|.|TRBV6-5|TRBJ1-4
CASSYIGGEKLFF
TGTGCCAGCAGTTACATCGGAGGTGAAAAACTGTTTTTT
>TRBD2|once|TRBV30|TRBJ2-7
CAWSLGLVGEQYF
TGTGCCTGGAGTCTGGGACTAGTAGGCGAGCAGTACTTC
>.|few|TRBV11-3|TRBJ2-7
CASSLYYEQYF
TGTGCCAGCAGCTTGTACTACGAGCAGTACTTC
>TRBD1|.|TRBV5-5|TRBJ1-5
CASSLVGQGQPQHF
TGTGCCAGCAGCTTAGTTGGACAGGGTCAGCCCCAGCATTTT
>TRBD2|.|TRBV30|TRBJ2-1
CAWSQGLAGDEQFF
TGTGCCTGGAGTCAGGGACTAGCGGGAGACGAGCAGTTCTTC
>.|.|TRBV3-1/TRBV3-2|TRBJ2-5
CASSQEPGQETQYF
TGTGCCAGCAGCCAAGAGCCCGGGCAAGAGACCCAGTACTTC
>TRBD2|.|TRBV7-3|TRBJ2-3
CASSLGHSGRNLPYF
TGTGCCAGCAGCTTAGGCCATAGCGGGAGGAATTTGCCGTATTTT
>.|.|TRBV10-3|TRBJ1-5
CAISDSSHQPQHF
TGTGCCATCAGTGACTCGAGTCATCAGCCCCAGCATTTT
>TRBD1|.|TRBV29-1|TRBJ1-1
CSPDRVSTEAFF
TGCAGCCCGGACAGGGTTTCCACTGAAGCTTTCTTT
>TRBD1|.|TRBV6-5|TRBJ1-1
CASSQTGKTEAFF
TGTGCCAGCAGTCAGACAGGGAAAACTGAAGCTTTCTTT
>TRBD1|.|TRBV7-9|TRBJ1-2
CASSFRQGYGYTF
TGTGCCAGCAGCTTTAGACAGGGATATGGCTACACCTTC
>.|.|TRBV7-3|TRBJ1-4
CASSEATNEKLFF
TGTGCCAGCAGTGAAGCGACTAATGAAAAACTGTTTTTT
>TRBD1|.|TRBV15|TRBJ1-4
CATSKGQTTNEKLFF
TGTGCCACCAGCAAGGGACAGACAACTAATGAAAAACTGTTTTTT
>.|.|TRBV19|TRBJ2-7
CASSMSGLIHEQYF
TGTGCCAGTAGTATGTCTGGCCTCATCCACGAGCAGTACTTC
>TRBD2|.|TRBV5-1|TRBJ2-1
CASSPTSGPDNEQFF
TGCGCCAGCAGCCCAACTAGCGGGCCGGACAATGAGCAGTTCTTC
>.|once|TRBV20-1|TRBJ1-5
CSAGSNQPQHF
TGCAGTGCGGGCTCAAATCAGCCCCAGCATTTT
>TRBD1|few|TRBV4-1|TRBJ1-2
CASSQETGKDYGYTF
TGCGCCAGCAGCCAAGAGACAGGGAAGGACTATGGCTACACCTTC
>TRBD1|.|TRBV28|TRBJ1-1
CASSTRGRDEAFF
TGTGCCAGCAGTACTAGGGGGCGGGATGAAGCTTTCTTT
>.|.|TRBV19|TRBJ2-1
CASTRDGRGYNEQFF
TGTGCCAGTACACGGGACGGGAGAGGCTACAATGAGCAGTTCTTC
>TRBD1|.|TRBV6-1|TRBJ1-5
CASSGDRGLGNQPQHF
TGTGCCAGCAGTGGGGACAGGGGACTTGGCAATCAGCCCCAGCATTTT
>.|.|TRBV28|TRBJ1-4
CASSSTKGGATNEKLFF
TGTGCCAGCAGTTCCACAAAAGGGGGAGCAACTAATGAAAAACTGTTTTTT
>TRBD2|.|TRBV5-4|TRBJ2-7
CASSPHTSGALNYEQYF
TGTGCCAGCAGCCCCCATACTAGCGGGGCGCTTAACTACGAGCAGTACTTC
>.|.|TRBV7-7|TRBJ2-5
CASSRTPILGETQYF
TGTGCTAGCAGCAGGACACCAATTTTAGGGGAGACCCAGTACTTC
>.|once|TRBV6-5|TRBJ1-5
CASMGKGLADQPQHF
TGTGCCAGCATGGGGAAGGGGCTCGCCGATCAGCCCCAGCATTTT
>TRBD2|.|TRBV15|TRBJ2-3
CATSREGTSENTQYF
TGTGCCACCAGCAGAGAAGGGACTAGCGAGAATACGCAGTATTTT
>TRBD1|.|TRBV11-1|TRBJ2-1
CASSSTGTGSYNEQFF
TGTGCCAGCAGCTCGACCGGGACAGGCTCCTACAATGAGCAGTTCTTC
>.|.|TRBV12-1|TRBJ2-3
CASSFAQREAPYTQYF
TGTGCCAGCAGCTTTGCGCAGCGGGAGGCCCCTTATACGCAGTATTTT
>.|.|TRBV11-1|TRBJ1-1
CASSSVGSSAFF
TGTGCCAGCAGCTCTGTGGGGAGCTCGGCTTTCTTT
>.|.|TRBV5-1|TRBJ1-3
CASSPRLQSSGNTIYF
TGCGCCAGCAGCCCGAGACTACAGAGCTCTGGAAACACCATATATTTT
>.|.|TRBV5-1|TRBJ1-3
CASSLVQDSGNTIYF
TGCGCCAGCAGCTTGGTTCAGGACTCTGGAAACACCATATATTTT
>.|once|TRBV29-1|TRBJ1-2
CSSAEGDGYTF
TGCAGCTCCGCCGAGGGAGACGGCTACACCTTC
>TRBD1|.|TRBV6-6|TRBJ1-1
CASTKGDRSLAEAFF
TGTGCCAGCACCAAAGGGGACAGGAGTCTCGCTGAAGCTTTCTTT
>.|.|TRBV7-2|TRBJ1-3
CASSPGRPRAAGNTIYF
TGTGCCAGCAGCCCCGGCCGCCCCAGGGCTGCTGGAAACACCATATATTTT
>TRBD2|.|TRBV30|TRBJ2-1
CAWSVKSGGAYQQFF
TGTGCCTGGAGTGTAAAGAGCGGGGGGGCTTATCAGCAGTTCTTC
>.|.|TRBV10-1|TRBJ2-2
CASSERTVNTGELFF
TGCGCCAGCAGTGAGAGGACAGTGAACACCGGGGAGCTGTTTTTT
>.|.|TRBV11-1|TRBJ2-7
CASSSLTGAYEQYF
TGTGCCAGCAGCTCGTTGACAGGAGCCTACGAGCAGTACTTC
>.|.|TRBV5-1|TRBJ1-1
CASSPQGLNTEAFF
TGCGCCAGCAGCCCACAGGGACTGAACACTGAAGCTTTCTTT